What follows describes a single T cell receptor (beta chain). The V gene end was trimmed by 2 bases and the J gene end by 6 bases; junction bases not matched to a gene: 6. Germline assignment: CDR1 SGHNT and CDR2 YENEEA. The CDR3 is 14 residues long. In the authors' methods: By means of reference gene primer amplification, nucleated cell counts were estimated. Only in-frame clones appear in the TCRdb table, and some are missing; sequencing was by immunoSEQ multiplex PCR. The V and J calls and clone size come from that table; D and trimming were worked out from the DNA. The sample contains approximately 230,000 clones, around 83% of which appear only once. The data stem from a study of blood T cell repertoires in COVID-19. Study information: Both acute and convalescent COVID-19 samples were obtained from the United States, Italy and Spain. Sources were T cells, B-cell-depleted T cells, or PBMCs; the material itself was cDNA or gDNA.

This clonotype was obtained from an elderly man with acute or convalescent COVID-19. V and J are TRBV11-3 and TRBJ2-7, with 8 nucleotides matching TRBD1. The source material was peripheral blood. CDR3 coding DNA: TGTGCCAGCAGCTTAAGGTCAGGACAGGGCGAGCAGTACTTC. Protein product: CASSLRSGQGEQYF.